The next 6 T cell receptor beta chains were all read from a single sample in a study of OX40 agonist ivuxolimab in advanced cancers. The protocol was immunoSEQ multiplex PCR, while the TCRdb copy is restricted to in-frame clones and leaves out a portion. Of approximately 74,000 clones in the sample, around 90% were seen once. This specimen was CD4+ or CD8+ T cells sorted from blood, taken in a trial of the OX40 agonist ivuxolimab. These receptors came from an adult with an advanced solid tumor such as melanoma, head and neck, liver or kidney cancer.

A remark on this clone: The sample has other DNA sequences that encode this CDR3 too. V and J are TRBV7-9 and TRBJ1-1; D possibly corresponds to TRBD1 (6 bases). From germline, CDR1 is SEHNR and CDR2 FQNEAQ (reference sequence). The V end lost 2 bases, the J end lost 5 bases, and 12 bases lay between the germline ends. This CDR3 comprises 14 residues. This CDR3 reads CASSLQGRRTEAFF. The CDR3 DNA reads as TGTGCCAGCAGCTTACAGGGGCGTAGGACTGAAGCTTTCTTT.

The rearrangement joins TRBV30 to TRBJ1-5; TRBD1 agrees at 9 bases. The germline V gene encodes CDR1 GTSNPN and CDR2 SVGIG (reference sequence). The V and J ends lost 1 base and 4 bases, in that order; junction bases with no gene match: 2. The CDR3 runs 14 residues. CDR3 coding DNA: TGTGCCTGGAGTGGGGGGACAGGGAATCAGCCCCAGCATTTT. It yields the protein CAWSGGTGNQPQHF.

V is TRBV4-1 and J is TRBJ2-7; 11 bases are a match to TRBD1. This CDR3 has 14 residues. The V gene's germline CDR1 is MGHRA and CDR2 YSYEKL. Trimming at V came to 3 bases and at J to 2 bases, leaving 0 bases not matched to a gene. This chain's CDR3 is CASSQGQGAYEQYF. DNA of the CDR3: TGCGCCAGCAGCCAGGGACAGGGGGCCTACGAGCAGTACTTC.

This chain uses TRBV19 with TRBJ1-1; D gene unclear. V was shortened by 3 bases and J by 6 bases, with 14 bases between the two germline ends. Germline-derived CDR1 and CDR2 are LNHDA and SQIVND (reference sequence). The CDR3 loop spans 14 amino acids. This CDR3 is CASSISRVEAEAFF. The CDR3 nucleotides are TGTGCCAGTAGTATCTCTCGGGTTGAGGCTGAAGCTTTCTTT.

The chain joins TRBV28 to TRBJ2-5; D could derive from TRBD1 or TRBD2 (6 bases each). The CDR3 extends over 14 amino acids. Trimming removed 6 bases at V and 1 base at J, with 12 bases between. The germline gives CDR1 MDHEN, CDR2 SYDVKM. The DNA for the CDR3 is TGTGCCAGCAGCTTAGGGGGGTTCCAAGAGACCCAGTACTTC. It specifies CASSLGGFQETQYF.

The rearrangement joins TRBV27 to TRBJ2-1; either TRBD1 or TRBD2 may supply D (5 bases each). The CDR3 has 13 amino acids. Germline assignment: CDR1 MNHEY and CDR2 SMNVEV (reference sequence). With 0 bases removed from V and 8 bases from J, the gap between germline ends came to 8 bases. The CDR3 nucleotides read TGTGCCAGCAGTTTATCGGGGGTCTATGAGCAGTTCTTC. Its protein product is CASSLSGVYEQFF.